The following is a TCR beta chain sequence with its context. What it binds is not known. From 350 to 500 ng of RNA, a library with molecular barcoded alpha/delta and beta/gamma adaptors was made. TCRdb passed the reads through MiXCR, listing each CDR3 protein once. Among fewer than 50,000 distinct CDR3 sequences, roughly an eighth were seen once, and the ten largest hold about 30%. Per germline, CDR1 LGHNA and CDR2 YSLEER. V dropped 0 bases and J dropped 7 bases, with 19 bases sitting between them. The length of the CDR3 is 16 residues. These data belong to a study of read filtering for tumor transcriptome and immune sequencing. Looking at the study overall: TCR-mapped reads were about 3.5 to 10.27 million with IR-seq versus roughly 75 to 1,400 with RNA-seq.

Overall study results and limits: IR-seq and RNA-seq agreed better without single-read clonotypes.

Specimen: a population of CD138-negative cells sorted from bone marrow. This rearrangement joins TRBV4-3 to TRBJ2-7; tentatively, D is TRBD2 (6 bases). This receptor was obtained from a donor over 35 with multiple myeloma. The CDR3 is CASSQDGGGRIWEQYF. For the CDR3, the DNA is TGCGCCAGCAGCCAAGATGGGGGAGGCCGAATTTGGGAGCAGTACTTC.